Each of the 25 T cell receptor beta chains below was sequenced from the same sample in a study of metastatic and nonmetastatic thyroid tumors. With MiXCR, TCRdb called clones anew from the PCR reads. The sample consists of over 50,000 clones, 25% to 30% of them appearing once. Thyroid surgery had not been preceded by any treatment in any patient. The sequenced material came from blood. Receptor source: a female donor with papillary thyroid cancer or a benign thyroid nodule (not recorded which). Some clones in this sample may be carry-over from other donors' samples.

There are a few counts of this clone. The rearrangement uses TRBV27 and TRBJ2-1; 7 bases agree with TRBD1. This CDR3 comprises 15 residues. Per the germline V gene, CDR1 is MNHEY and CDR2 is SMNVEV (reference sequence). Trimming at V came to 8 bases and at J to 6 bases, leaving 13 bases not matched to a gene. In DNA, the CDR3 is TGTGCCAGCCTACCCCGGGACAGTGGGCTCAATGAGCAGTTCTTC. As protein: CASLPRDSGLNEQFF.

This clone was recorded a few times. This chain links TRBV6-1 with TRBJ1-3; D not certain. CDR1 MNHNS and CDR2 SASEGT come from the germline V gene. This CDR3 comprises 15 residues. Trimming shortened V by 5 bases and J by 2 bases, and 13 bases separated the two germline ends. The CDR3 loop is CASSPRSGAGNTIYF. CDR3 in DNA: TGTGCCAGCAGTCCCCGTAGCGGGGCTGGAAACACCATATATTTT.

This sequence joins TRBV20-1 and TRBJ2-7; no definite D call. V was trimmed by 5 bases and J by 4 bases, leaving 3 bases between them. CDR1 and CDR2 from the germline V gene are DFQATT and SNEGSKA (reference sequence). The CDR3 is made up of 9 amino acids. The CDR3 loop is CSAAYEQYF. DNA for the CDR3: TGCAGTGCTGCATACGAGCAGTACTTC.

There are a few counts of this clone. V and J are TRBV11-2 and TRBJ2-3, with TRBD1 matching 9 bases. This CDR3 spans 17 amino acids. The germline V gene has CDR1 SGHAT and CDR2 FQNNGV. V gave up 0 bases and J gave up 5 bases; unmatched junction bases: 9. CDR3 nucleotide sequence: TGTGCCAGCAGCTTAGAGTCGGACAGGGGTAGTCGAGATACGCAGTATTTT. Amino acid sequence: CASSLESDRGSRDTQYF.

V usage is TRBV6-2 or TRBV6-3 and J usage is TRBJ2-6; D is possibly TRBD1 (5 bases). Trimming took 4 bases from V and 1 from J, leaving 5 bases between them. CDR1 and CDR2 (germline): MNHEY, SVGEGT. The CDR3 length is 14 residues. Here the CDR3 reads CASSSGSGANVLTF. For the CDR3, the DNA is TGTGCCAGCAGTTCAGGGTCTGGGGCCAACGTCCTGACTTTC.

This clone appeared a few times. The chain uses TRBV6-1 and TRBJ1-1; 9 bases line up with TRBD1. Trimming at V came to 6 bases and at J to 4 bases, leaving 9 bases not matched to a gene. The CDR3 is 15 residues long. Germline CDR1 and CDR2: MNHNS and SASEGT. The CDR3 nucleotides are TGTGCCAGCAGGAAACAGGGGGCGGGGAGCACTGAAGCTTTCTTT. Translation: CASRKQGAGSTEAFF.

This clone turned up a few times. This chain links TRBV6-5 with TRBJ2-3, with 7 bases lining up with TRBD1. Germline V gives CDR1 MNHEY, CDR2 SVGAGI. This CDR3 has 15 residues. V shed 1 base and J 1 base; nucleotides not matched to a gene: 2. CDR3 region: CASSYFGQGTDTQYF. The CDR3, as DNA: TGTGCCAGCAGTTACTTCGGACAGGGCACAGATACGCAGTATTTT.

The chain links TRBV6-1 to TRBJ2-2; TRBD1 agrees at 11 bases. This CDR3 is built from 17 residues. In germline, CDR1 is MNHNS, CDR2 SASEGT. After removal of 6 bases from V and 7 bases from J, the junction contained 13 bases not matched to a gene. This chain's CDR3 is CASSRQSGTGGDGELFF. DNA for the CDR3: TGTGCCAGCAGCCGGCAATCCGGGACAGGGGGAGACGGGGAGCTGTTTTTT.

The chain uses TRBV20-1 and TRBJ2-3; 7 positions agree with TRBD2. The germline gives CDR1 DFQATT, CDR2 SNEGSKA (reference sequence). This CDR3 is 14 amino acids long. The J segment lost 5 bases and the V segment lost 5 bases, leaving 10 bases of the junction unmatched. The CDR3 sequence: CSASIPGGRDTQYF. DNA for the CDR3: TGCAGTGCTTCAATTCCGGGGGGAAGAGATACGCAGTATTTT.

J is TRBJ2-3 and V is TRBV15; 8 bases are a match to TRBD1. Germline V gives CDR1 LNHNV, CDR2 YYDKDF (reference sequence). The CDR3 is made up of 15 amino acids. V shed 3 bases, J shed 4 bases, and the junction held 6 bases outside the gene matches. CDR3 in DNA: TGTGCCACCAGCAGGGGGACAGGTGAAGCAGATACGCAGTATTTT. Protein product: CATSRGTGEADTQYF.

This clone was counted only a few times. CDR3 sequence reads: CASSQVGGRSTEQFF. In DNA form, the CDR3 reads TGCGCCAGCAGCCAAGTCGGCGGGAGGTCTACTGAGCAGTTCTTC. V gene TRBV4-1 combines with J gene TRBJ2-1, with TRBD2 matching over 8 bases. Germline V CDR1 and CDR2: MGHRA, YSYEKL. V shed 1 base, J shed 9 bases, and the junction held 8 bases outside the gene matches. This CDR3 comprises 15 residues.

V is TRBV30 and J is TRBJ1-3, with D tentatively TRBD1 (5 bases). In germline, CDR1 is GTSNPN, CDR2 SVGIG (reference sequence). Trimming stripped 0 bases from V and 2 bases from J, with 8 bases between. This CDR3 is 14 amino acids long. In nucleotides, the CDR3 is TGTGCCTGGAGTGTATGGGGCACTGGAAACACCATATATTTT. It encodes CAWSVWGTGNTIYF.

This clone was seen more than once but under ten times. V is TRBV6-2 or TRBV6-3 and J is TRBJ2-2; TRBD1 matches at 10 bases. Trimming removed 8 bases from V and 7 bases from J; junction bases left unmatched: 10. This CDR3 comprises 15 residues. CDR1 MNHEY and CDR2 SVGEGT come from the germline V gene. The chain's CDR3 is CASGGQGFGDGELFF. CDR3 nucleotide sequence: TGTGCCAGCGGGGGACAGGGGTTTGGTGACGGGGAGCTGTTTTTT.

This clone has only a few counts. The chain couples TRBV28 to TRBJ2-7, with TRBD1 matching over 9 bases. The CDR3 runs to 17 residues. V dropped 4 bases and J dropped 4; count of bases not matched to a gene: 14. Germline V gene data show CDR1 as MDHEN and CDR2 as SYDVKM. In DNA form, the CDR3 reads TGTGCCAGCAGTTCGAGACTCAGGGGACAGGGATTATACGAGCAGTACTTC. The encoded protein is CASSSRLRGQGLYEQYF.

CDR3: CASSRGDFSYEQYF. The CDR3 nucleotides read TGTGCCAGCAGCCGGGGGGACTTTTCCTACGAGCAGTACTTC. This sequence joins TRBV7-9 and TRBJ2-7; 7 nucleotides align to TRBD2. This CDR3 region has 14 residues. Germline V gene lookup returns CDR1 SEHNR and CDR2 FQNEAQ (reference sequence). V dropped 5 bases and J dropped 1; count of bases not matched to a gene: 5.

This chain links TRBV6-1 with TRBJ2-7; maybe TRBD1 (6 bases). The V gene lost 2 bases and the J gene lost 5 bases, with 13 bases spanning the gap. The germline gives CDR1 MNHNS, CDR2 SASEGT. The CDR3 has 14 residues. The CDR3: CASSESRGFDEQYF. CDR3 bases: TGTGCCAGCAGTGAAAGCAGGGGTTTCGACGAGCAGTACTTC.

The chain combines TRBV20-1 with TRBJ2-1; TRBD1 matches 8 bases. V shed 0 bases and J 5 bases; nucleotides not matched to a gene: 9. In germline, CDR1 is DFQATT, CDR2 SNEGSKA (reference sequence). This CDR3 has 16 amino acids. The DNA for the CDR3 is TGCAGTGCTAGAGACCCCGACAGGGGATCCCACAATGAGCAGTTCTTC. It specifies CSARDPDRGSHNEQFF.

This chain links TRBV2 with TRBJ2-5, with 7 bases that match TRBD1. Germline assignment: CDR1 SNHLY and CDR2 FYNNEI. This CDR3 region has 14 residues. J was trimmed by 4 bases and V by 7 bases; bases with no gene match: 9. As DNA, the CDR3 is TGTGCCAGCACCGAACAGGGGAAGGGAGAGACCCAGTACTTC. Translated, it gives CASTEQGKGETQYF.

This clone was recorded many times. This chain uses TRBV20-1 with TRBJ2-3; D ambiguous. Germline assignment: CDR1 DFQATT and CDR2 SNEGSKA (reference sequence). CDR3 length: 11 amino acids. The V end was cut by 8 bases, the J end by 6 bases, with 12 bases between. This CDR3 is CSHSILDTQYF. In DNA, the CDR3 is TGCAGTCACTCGATCCTGGATACGCAGTATTTT.

This clone was seen more than once but under ten times. The rearrangement uses TRBV28 and TRBJ1-6, with D perhaps TRBD1 (6 bases). The germline CDR1 and CDR2 sequences are MDHEN and SYDVKM. Trimming took 7 bases from V and 7 from J, leaving 11 bases between them. The CDR3 extends over 13 amino acids. The CDR3 DNA reads TGTGCCAGCATTTTCGGGACAAATTCACCCCTCCACTTT. It specifies CASIFGTNSPLHF.

This clone was observed a single time. The CDR3 region has the DNA TGCAGTGCTGGGCGGCCTAGCGGGGGCCCAGACGTGTACGAGCAGTACTTC. It codes for CSAGRPSGGPDVYEQYF. The chain has TRBV20-1 and TRBJ2-7, with 10 bases identical to TRBD2. Losses at the gene ends were 5 bases for V and 4 bases for J; bases not matched to a gene: 17. Germline V lookup: CDR1 DFQATT, CDR2 SNEGSKA (reference sequence). This CDR3 is built from 17 residues.

This clone has more than one count but fewer than ten. The chain carries TRBV6-1 and TRBJ1-2; no definite D call. Germline loops: CDR1 MNHNS, CDR2 SASEGT. Trimming took off 6 bases at V and 4 bases at J, with 6 bases between the two ends. The CDR3 extends over 11 amino acids. The CDR3 nucleotides are TGTGCCAGCAGCATGCCCTATGGCTACACCTTC. It encodes CASSMPYGYTF.

Many counts were recorded for this clone. The V and J genes are TRBV20-1 and TRBJ2-1; 15 nucleotides match TRBD2. Germline trimming cut 3 bases from V and 7 bases from J; bases unmatched to any gene: 7. CDR3 length: 16 amino acids. Germline V gives CDR1 DFQATT, CDR2 SNEGSKA (reference sequence). The CDR3 sequence: CSAREGLAGGQNEQFF. Here the CDR3 DNA reads TGCAGTGCTAGGGAAGGACTAGCGGGAGGGCAGAATGAGCAGTTCTTC.

This chain uses TRBV18 with TRBJ1-2, with 8 nucleotides matching TRBD1. Germline V lookup: CDR1 KGHSH, CDR2 LQKENI. This CDR3 spans 14 amino acids. Unmatched junction bases numbered 5, after V lost 2 bases and J lost 6 bases. The CDR3 sequence is CASSPSGGKNGYTF. In nucleotides, the CDR3 is TGTGCCAGCTCACCATCAGGGGGCAAGAATGGCTACACCTTC.

The gene calls are TRBV18 and TRBJ1-1; tentative D call: TRBD1 (5 bases). CDR1 and CDR2 (germline): KGHSH, LQKENI. The CDR3 extends over 15 amino acids. V was cut by 1 base and J by 3 bases, with 12 bases left in between. The CDR3 here is CASSPLSGDDTEAFF. The CDR3 DNA reads as TGTGCCAGCTCACCACTATCGGGGGATGACACTGAAGCTTTCTTT.